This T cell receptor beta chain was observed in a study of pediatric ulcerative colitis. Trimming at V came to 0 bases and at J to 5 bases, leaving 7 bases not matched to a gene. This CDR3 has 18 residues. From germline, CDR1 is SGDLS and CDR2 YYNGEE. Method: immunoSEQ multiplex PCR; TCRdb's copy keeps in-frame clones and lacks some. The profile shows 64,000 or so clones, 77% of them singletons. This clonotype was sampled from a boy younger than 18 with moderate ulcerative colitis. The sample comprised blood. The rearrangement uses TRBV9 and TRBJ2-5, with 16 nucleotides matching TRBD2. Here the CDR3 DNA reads TGTGCCAGCAGCGTAGACGCGGGACTAGCGGGAGGGCGGGAGACCCAGTACTTC. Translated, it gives CASSVDAGLAGGRETQYF.